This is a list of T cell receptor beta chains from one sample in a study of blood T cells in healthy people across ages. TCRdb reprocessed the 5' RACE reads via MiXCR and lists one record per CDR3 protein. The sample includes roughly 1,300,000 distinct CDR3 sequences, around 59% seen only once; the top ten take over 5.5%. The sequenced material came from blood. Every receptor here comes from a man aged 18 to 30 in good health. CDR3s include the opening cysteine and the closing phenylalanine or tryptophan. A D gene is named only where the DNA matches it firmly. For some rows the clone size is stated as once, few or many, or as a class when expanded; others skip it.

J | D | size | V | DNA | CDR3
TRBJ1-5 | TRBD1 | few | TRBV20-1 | TGCAGTGCTAGAAGGGAGACAGGGATCAATCAGCCCCAGCATTTT | CSARRETGINQPQHF
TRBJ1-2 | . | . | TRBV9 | TGTGCCAGCAGCAAACACGGGCCGATTAACTATGGCTACACCTTC | CASSKHGPINYGYTF
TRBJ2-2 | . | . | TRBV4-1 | TGCGCCAGCAGCCAAAATCCAGCACAGAACACCGGGGAGCTGTTTTTT | CASSQNPAQNTGELFF
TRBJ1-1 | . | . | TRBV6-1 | TGTGCCAGCAGTGAGGGACACGACACTGAAGCTTTCTTT | CASSEGHDTEAFF
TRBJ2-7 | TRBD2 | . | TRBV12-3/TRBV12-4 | TGTGCCAGCAGACTCCCCGGGGGGAGCTCCTACAATGAGCAGTACTTC | CASRLPGGSSYNEQYF
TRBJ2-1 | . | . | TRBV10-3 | TGTGCCATCAATGAGTCGAACGAGCAGTTCTTC | CAINESNEQFF
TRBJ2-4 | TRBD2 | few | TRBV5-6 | TGTGCCTCCCACCGGCGAGGACTAGCGGGAGTAACGGCCAAAAACATTCAGTACTTC | CASHRRGLAGVTAKNIQYF
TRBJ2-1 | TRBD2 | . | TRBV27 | TGTGCCAGCGGAGCGGGGGGGTGGGATGAGCAGTTCTTC | CASGAGGWDEQFF
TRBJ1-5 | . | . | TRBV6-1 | TGTGCCAGCAGGGAACATCGGGCGGCATCTCAGCCCCAGCATTTT | CASREHRAASQPQHF
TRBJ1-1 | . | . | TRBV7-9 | TGTGCCAGCAGCTTAGGGGCCGGGCCGCCCACTGAAGCTTTCTTT | CASSLGAGPPTEAFF
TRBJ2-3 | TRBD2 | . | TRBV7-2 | TGTGCCAGCAGCCTTCGGACTAGCGGGGGACTCAGCACAGATACGCAGTATTTT | CASSLRTSGGLSTDTQYF
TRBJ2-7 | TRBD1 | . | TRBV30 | TGTGCCTGGACTTGGCCCGGGACAGACCCATACGAGCAGTACTTC | CAWTWPGTDPYEQYF
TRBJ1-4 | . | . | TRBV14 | TGTGCCAGCAGGCGACAGGAGTCGGAAAAACTGTTTTTT | CASRRQESEKLFF
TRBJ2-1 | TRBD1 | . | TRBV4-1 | TGCGCCAGCAGCCTAGCCGGGGGTGACAGGGGTTTTTGGAATGAGCAGTTCTTC | CASSLAGGDRGFWNEQFF
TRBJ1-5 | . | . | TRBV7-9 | TGTGCCAGCAGCTTGAGCCGGACTCAGCCCCAGCATTTT | CASSLSRTQPQHF
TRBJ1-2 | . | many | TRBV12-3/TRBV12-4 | TGTGCCAGCAGCTTCGGGGGTGGCTACACCTTC | CASSFGGGYTF
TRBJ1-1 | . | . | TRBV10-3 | TGTGCCATCGCCTCCGGGGCCACTGAAGCTTTCTTT | CAIASGATEAFF
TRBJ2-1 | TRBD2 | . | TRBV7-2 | TGTGCCAGCAGCCCCCCTGTAGCGGGAGCCACCTACAATGAGCAGTTCTTC | CASSPPVAGATYNEQFF
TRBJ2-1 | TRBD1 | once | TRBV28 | TGTGCCAGCAGTTTAGCCCCACCGGGACAGGGTTACAATGAGCAGTTCTTC | CASSLAPPGQGYNEQFF
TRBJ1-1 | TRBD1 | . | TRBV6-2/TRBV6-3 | TGTGCCAGCAGTCGGACAGGGAATGAAGCTTTCTTT | CASSRTGNEAFF
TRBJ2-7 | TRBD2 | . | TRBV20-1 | TGCAGTGCTAGAGATGGGAGCGGGAAAAGCTCCTACGAGCAGTACTTC | CSARDGSGKSSYEQYF
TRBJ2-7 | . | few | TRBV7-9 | TGTGCCAGCAGCTTAGGGGACCACATATACGAGCAGTACTTC | CASSLGDHIYEQYF
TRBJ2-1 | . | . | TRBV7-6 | TGTGCCAGCAGCTCCGACTTGAAGGGGCGGTCCAATGAGCAGTTCTTC | CASSSDLKGRSNEQFF
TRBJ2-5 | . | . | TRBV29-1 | TGCAGCGCCGGCCCCGGGACACCAGGGATTTTGCGGGACAGTGAGCAGTACTTC | CSAGPGTPGILRDSEQYF
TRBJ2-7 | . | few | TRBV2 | TGTGCCAGCAGGAAGGGGGTTAACGAGCAGTACTTC | CASRKGVNEQYF
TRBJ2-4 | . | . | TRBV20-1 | TGCAGTGCTAGACAGGGGACCGAAAACATTCAGTACTTC | CSARQGTENIQYF
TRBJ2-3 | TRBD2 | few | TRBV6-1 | TGTGCCAGCTGGGGTAGCGGGAGGTCGACAGATACGCAGTATTTT | CASWGSGRSTDTQYF
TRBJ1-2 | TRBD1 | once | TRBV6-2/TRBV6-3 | TGTGCCAGCAGCCTCCGTACCGGGACAGGGGCTGTTGGCTACACCTTC | CASSLRTGTGAVGYTF
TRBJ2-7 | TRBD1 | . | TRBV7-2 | TGTGCCAGCAGCTTTCCGGACAGGGTTAAGGAGCAGTACTTC | CASSFPDRVKEQYF
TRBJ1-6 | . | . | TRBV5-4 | TGTGCCAGCAGCTTGGGGGGTCTGCGGGGTTCACCCCTCCACTTT | CASSLGGLRGSPLHF
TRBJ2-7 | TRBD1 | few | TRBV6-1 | TGTGCCAGCAGCGAACTCGGACAGGGGGCAGGGGAGCAGTACTTC | CASSELGQGAGEQYF
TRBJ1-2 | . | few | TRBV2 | TGTGCCAGCACTCCGCGGAGCGGCTACACCTTC | CASTPRSGYTF
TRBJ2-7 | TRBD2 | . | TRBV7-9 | TGTGCCAGCAGCCCACCCTCTATAGCGGGAGTAGACTACGAGCAGTACTTC | CASSPPSIAGVDYEQYF
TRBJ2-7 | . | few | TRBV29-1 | TGCAGCGTCGGGGGACACACGTTCTCCTACGAGCAGTACTTC | CSVGGHTFSYEQYF
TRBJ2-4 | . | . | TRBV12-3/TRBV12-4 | TGTGCCAGCGGGACTCGGGACCTACCCAAAAACATTCAGTACTTC | CASGTRDLPKNIQYF
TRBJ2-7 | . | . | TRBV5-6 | TGTGCCAGCAGCTTGAGTGTTAATGAGCAGTACTTC | CASSLSVNEQYF
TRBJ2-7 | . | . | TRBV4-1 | TGCGCCAGCAGCCAAGAGCGCATGAGCTACGAGCAGTACTTC | CASSQERMSYEQYF
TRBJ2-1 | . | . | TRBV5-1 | TGCGCCAGCAGCCCGACCACAGGGGGCGGGAGGTGTGAGCAGTTCTTC | CASSPTTGGGRCEQFF
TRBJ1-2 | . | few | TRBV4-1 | TGCGCCAGCAGCCAAGTTAACGAGACCCTCTCGGGCTATGGCTACACCTTC | CASSQVNETLSGYGYTF
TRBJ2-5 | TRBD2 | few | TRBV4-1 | TGCGCCAGCAGCCAAGGTAGCGGGGTCGAGACCCAGTACTTC | CASSQGSGVETQYF
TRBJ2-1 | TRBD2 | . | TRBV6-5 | TGTGCCAGCAGTTACTCGGCTAGCGGGGCGGCTGAGCAGTTCTTC | CASSYSASGAAEQFF
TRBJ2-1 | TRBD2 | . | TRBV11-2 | TGTGCCAGCAAACAGCGGGAGGATGCCTACAATGAGCAGTTCTTC | CASKQREDAYNEQFF
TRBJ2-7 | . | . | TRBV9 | TGTGCCAGCAGCGTAGATCTGGAGGGTCCCTACGAGCAGTACTTC | CASSVDLEGPYEQYF
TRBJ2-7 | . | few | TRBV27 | TGTGCCAGCAGTTTATCACGTCCGATCTACGAGCAGTACTTC | CASSLSRPIYEQYF
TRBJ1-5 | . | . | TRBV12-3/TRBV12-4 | TGTGCCAGCAGCCCAGTGAGGGTGCGCAATCAGCCCCAGCATTTT | CASSPVRVRNQPQHF
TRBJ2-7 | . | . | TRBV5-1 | TGCGCCAGCAGCTTGGCCGAGGGAAGAACCTACGAGCAGTACTTC | CASSLAEGRTYEQYF
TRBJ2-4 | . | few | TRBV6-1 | TGTGCCAGCAACCGACCAATGGAAATAGCGACAGCCAAAAACATTCAGTACTTC | CASNRPMEIATAKNIQYF
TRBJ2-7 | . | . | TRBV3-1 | TGTGCCAGGAGCCAGAACCGGGTGTACGAGCAGTACTTC | CARSQNRVYEQYF
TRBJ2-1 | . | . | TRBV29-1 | TGCAGCGTTGTGTTATGGGGAGACGAGCAGTTCTTC | CSVVLWGDEQFF
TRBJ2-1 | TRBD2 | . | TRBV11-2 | TGTGCCAGCAGCTACAGACTAGCGGGAGGCCATTACAATGAGCAGTTCTTC | CASSYRLAGGHYNEQFF